This T cell receptor beta chain was recorded in a study of T-cell reconstitution after alpha-beta-depleted transplantation in children (dated by TCRdb to the mid-2010s). Some background on the complete study: Using TCR repertoire profiling, the study followed T-cell immune reconstitution in a quantitative way in children after TCRalphabeta/CD19-depleted allogeneic hematopoietic cell transplantation.

The CDR3 numbers 15 residues from cysteine through phenylalanine. Only the CDR3 DNA is retained, 45 bases long and in frame from the first base. CDR1 is given as SGHRS and CDR2 as YFSETQ, both from the germline V gene. V is pared back by 4 bases and J by 7 bases, with 19 bases lying between the germline termini. Libraries came from PCR. These reads were obtained on an Illumina HiSeq 2500. To normalize quantification of the TCRbeta repertoire, the TCR libraries were built with molecular barcoding that relied on unique molecular identifiers. TCRdb reworked the public reads: Q25 trimming with fastp, MiXCR clone assembly, productive beta chains retained. Merged by CDR3 protein, the rows form single entries marked with the most common genes and DNA. The sample data list 190,000 or so distinct CDR3 sequences, and less than 8% of these were observed just once. About 3% of the sample comes from the top ten.

This clonotype came up many times. Its antigen target is currently unknown. No base quality information exists; no much larger clone differs at one position. Source: PBMCs from the stem cell graft donor, taken from the stem cell graft. The TCR comes from a human donor who donated a stem cell graft to a child with Wiskott-Aldrich syndrome. Rearrangement joined TRBV5-1 to TRBJ2-3; the best D guess is TRBD2, with 5 bases matching. CDR3 reads: CASSRIGEPWNTQYF. The DNA is as follows: TGCGCCAGCAGCCGAATCGGGGAACCATGGAATACGCAGTATTTT.